The subject of this entry is one TCR beta chain. Its target is unknown. The data are from a study of Graves' ophthalmopathy and Graves' hyperthyroidism. Study as a whole: The blood sample was drawn at first diagnosis and before any treatment.

Study findings and constraints: Blood repertoires reportedly contained most expanded thyroid clonotypes above 0.001 frequency. Between ophthalmopathy and stable hyperthyroidism, a 13-signature model drew a separation with around 86% sensitivity and about 80% specificity.

RNA served as the template for amplifying TCR beta CDR3 regions. HTBI primers were used in a first-round RT-PCR, which preceded a second-round multiplex PCR. TCRdb reprocessed the multiplex PCR reads with MiXCR, giving one entry per CDR3 protein. The table includes hundreds of thousands of distinct CDR3 sequences, 35% to 45% detected once. The clonotype originates from an adult man with Graves' ophthalmopathy. The sample comprised peripheral blood.

The CDR3 DNA follows: TGTGCTTCGGAAGCTTGGGGGGGCTACACCTTC. This gives the protein CASEAWGGYTF. The chain links TRBV25-1 to TRBJ1-2, with D possibly matching TRBD1 (5 bases). CDR1 is MGHDK and CDR2 is SYGVNS in the germline V gene. The CDR3 has 11 amino acids.